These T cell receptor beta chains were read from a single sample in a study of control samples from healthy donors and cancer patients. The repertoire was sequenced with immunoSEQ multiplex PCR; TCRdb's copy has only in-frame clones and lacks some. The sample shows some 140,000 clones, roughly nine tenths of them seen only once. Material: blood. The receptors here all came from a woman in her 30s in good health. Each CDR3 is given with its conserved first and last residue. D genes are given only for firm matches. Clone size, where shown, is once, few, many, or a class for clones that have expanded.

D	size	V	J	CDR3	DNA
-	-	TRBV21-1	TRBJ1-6	CASSKGGTGMYNSPLHF	TGTGCCAGCAGCAAAGGTGGGACAGGGATGTATAATTCACCCCTCCACTTT
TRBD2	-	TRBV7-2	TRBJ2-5	CASSLGPVGRETQYF	TGTGCCAGCAGCTTAGGTCCAGTCGGGAGGGAGACCCAGTACTTC
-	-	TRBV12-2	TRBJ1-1	CSTGNCRLNTEAFF	TGTTCGACAGGGAATTGTCGCTTGAACACTGAAGCTTTCTTT
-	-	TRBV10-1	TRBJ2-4	CAGQLAKNIQYF	TGCGCCGGACAGCTTGCCAAAAACATTCAGTACTTC
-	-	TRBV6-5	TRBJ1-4	CASSPAGGWEKLFF	TGTGCCAGCAGCCCAGCGGGGGGGTGGGAAAAACTGTTTTTT
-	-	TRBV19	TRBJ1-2	CASSIGRALGYTF	TGTGCCAGTAGTATCGGAAGGGCACTTGGCTACACCTTC
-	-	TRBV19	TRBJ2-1	CASRGGLAYNEQFF	TGTGCCAGTAGAGGGGGACTGGCTTACAATGAGCAGTTCTTC
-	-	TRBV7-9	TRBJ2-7	CASSLEAHGGTTSYEQYF	TGTGCCAGCAGCTTAGAGGCGCACGGCGGGACCACGTCCTACGAGCAGTACTTC
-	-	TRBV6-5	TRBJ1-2	CASSYSSDYGYTF	TGTGCCAGCAGTTACTCGAGTGACTATGGCTACACCTTC
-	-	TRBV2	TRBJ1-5	CASSRLGQPGDQPQHF	TGTGCCAGCAGCCGACTGGGGCAGCCGGGGGATCAGCCCCAGCATTTT
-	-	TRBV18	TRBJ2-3	CASSFVISGRTDTQYF	TGTGCCAGCTCATTCGTCATTAGCGGCCGCACAGATACGCAGTATTTT
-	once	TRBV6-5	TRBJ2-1	CASSQQGGSYNEQFF	TGTGCCAGCAGTCAACAGGGAGGGTCCTACAATGAGCAGTTCTTC
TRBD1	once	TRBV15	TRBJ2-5	CATSRDRTGKETQYF	TGTGCCACCAGCAGAGATCGGACAGGCAAAGAGACCCAGTACTTC
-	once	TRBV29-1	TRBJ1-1	CSVLNTEAFF	TGCAGCGTGTTGAACACTGAAGCTTTCTTT
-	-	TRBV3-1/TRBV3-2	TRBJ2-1	CASSQAQNEQFF	TGTGCCAGCAGCCAAGCCCAGAATGAGCAGTTCTTC
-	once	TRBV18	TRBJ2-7	CASSPPEWLPLYF	TGTGCCAGCTCACCACCTGAGTGGCTCCCCTTATACTTC
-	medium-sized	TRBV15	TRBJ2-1	CATSKGAGVVDEQFF	TGTGCCACCAGCAAGGGGGCGGGAGTGGTTGATGAGCAGTTCTTC
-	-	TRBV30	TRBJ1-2	CAWSVGQGGGYTF	TGTGCCTGGAGTGTAGGGCAGGGAGGCGGCTACACCTTC
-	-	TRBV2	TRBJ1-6	CASLLQNPYNSPLHF	TGTGCCAGCCTTCTTCAGAACCCCTATAATTCACCCCTCCACTTT
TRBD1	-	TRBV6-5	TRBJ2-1	CASRHDRGTYNEQFF	TGTGCCAGCAGGCACGACAGGGGGACTTACAATGAGCAGTTCTTC
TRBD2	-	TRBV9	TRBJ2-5	CASSVGGLAGETQYF	TGTGCCAGCAGCGTAGGGGGACTAGCGGGAGAGACCCAGTACTTC
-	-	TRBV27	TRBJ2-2	CASSLLGSVGTGELFF	TGTGCCAGCAGTTTACTGGGGTCAGTAGGGACCGGGGAGCTGTTTTTT
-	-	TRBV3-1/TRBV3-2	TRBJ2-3	CASSQVGRGPTDTQYF	TGTGCCAGCAGCCAAGTGGGACGGGGACCCACAGATACGCAGTATTTT
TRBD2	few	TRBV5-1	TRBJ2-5	CASSLVALAEETQYF	TGCGCCAGCAGCTTGGTAGCTCTAGCGGAAGAGACCCAGTACTTC
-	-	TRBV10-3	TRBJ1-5	CAISDDRTGQPQHF	TGTGCCATCAGCGACGACAGGACCGGGCAGCCCCAGCATTTT
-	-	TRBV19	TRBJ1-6	CASSIGRLYNSPLHF	TGTGCCAGTAGTATAGGGCGGCTCTATAATTCACCCCTCCACTTT
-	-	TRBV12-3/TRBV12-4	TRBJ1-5	CASSPGSLQPQHF	TGTGCCAGCAGCCCGGGGTCCCTTCAGCCCCAGCATTTT